A single sample is the source of the 6 T cell receptor beta chains below, sequenced in a study of cytotoxic CD8 clonotypes in ibrutinib-treated CLL. Generated by immunoSEQ multiplex PCR, the TCRdb table keeps only in-frame clones and is missing some. The sample lists about 140,000 clones; 60% to 80% were seen once. Sequencing used PBMCs, obtained after 12 months of ibrutinib treatment. All receptors come from a human donor with chronic lymphocytic leukemia.

V gene TRBV5-1 combines with J gene TRBJ2-5; maybe TRBD2 (6 bases). CDR3 size: 14 residues. The V end lost 4 bases, the J end lost 0 bases, and 10 bases lay between the germline ends. CDR1 is SGHRS and CDR2 is YFSETQ in the germline V gene. The CDR3 DNA reads as TGCGCCAGCAGCGGGGGAGGATACCAAGAGACCCAGTACTTC. Translation: CASSGGGYQETQYF. Filled out from reference TRBV5-1 and TRBJ2-5, the complete variable domain reads KAGVTQTPRYLIKTRGQQVTLSCSPISGHRSVSWYQQTPGQGLQFLFEYFSETQRNKGNFPGRFSGRQFSNSRSEMNVSTLELGDSALYLCASSGGGYQETQYFGPGTRLLVL.

This sequence joins TRBV14 and TRBJ2-3, with no clear D. V lost 0 bases to trimming and J lost 2 bases, with 6 bases between them. CDR1 and CDR2 (germline): SGHDN, FVKESK. The length of the CDR3 is 14 residues. The CDR3 sequence: CASSQELYTDTQYF. CDR3 DNA sequence: TGTGCCAGCAGCCAAGAATTGTACACAGATACGCAGTATTTT.

To note about this clone: At one end, the junction sequence differs from germline, possibly due to a read error. This chain joins TRBV29-1 and TRBJ2-7; TRBD1 is a possible D gene (5 bases). The CDR3 spans 13 residues. Germline V gene sequence: CDR1 SQVTM, CDR2 ANQGSEA. In DNA, the CDR3 is TGCAGCGTTGATCAGGGTTCCTCCTACCAGCAGTACTTC. As protein: CSVDQGSSYQQYF.

Here the CDR3 DNA reads TGTGCCAGCAGTGAAATAACAGTTGGACAGCCCCAGCATTTT. Translated: CASSEITVGQPQHF. This sequence joins TRBV2 and TRBJ1-5; D is undetermined. The ends were cut back, 2 bases at V and 7 bases at J, with 12 bases in the middle. Germline V lookup: CDR1 SNHLY, CDR2 FYNNEI. The CDR3 has 14 amino acids.

J is TRBJ2-7 and V is TRBV7-2, with TRBD2 matching 10 bases. CDR3 length: 15 residues. The J segment lost 1 base and the V segment lost 7 bases, leaving 7 bases of the junction unmatched. Germline V CDR1 and CDR2: SGHTA, FQGNSA. CDR3 sequence: CASTEASGSSYEQYF. The CDR3 coding sequence is TGTGCCAGCACCGAGGCTAGCGGGAGTTCCTACGAGCAGTACTTC.

This clone was recorded a few times. The rearrangement links TRBV13 to TRBJ2-2; D possibly corresponds to TRBD1 (5 bases). The germline CDR1 and CDR2 sequences are PRHDT and FYEKMQ (reference sequence). This CDR3 spans 17 amino acids. The V and J ends lost 2 bases and 3 bases respectively, with 16 bases between them. CDR3: CASSLPDTSMDTGELFF. The DNA of the CDR3 is TGTGCCAGCAGCTTACCGGACACAAGTATGGACACCGGGGAGCTGTTTTTT.